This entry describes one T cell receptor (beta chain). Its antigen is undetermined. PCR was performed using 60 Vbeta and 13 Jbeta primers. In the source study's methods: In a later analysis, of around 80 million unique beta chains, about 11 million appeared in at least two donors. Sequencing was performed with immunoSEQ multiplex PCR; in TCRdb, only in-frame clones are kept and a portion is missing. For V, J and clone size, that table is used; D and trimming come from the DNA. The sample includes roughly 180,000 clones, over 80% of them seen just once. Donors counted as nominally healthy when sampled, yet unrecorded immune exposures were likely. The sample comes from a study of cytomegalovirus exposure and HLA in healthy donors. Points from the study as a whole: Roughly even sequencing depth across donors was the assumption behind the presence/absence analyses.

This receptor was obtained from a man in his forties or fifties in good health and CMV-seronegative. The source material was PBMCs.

The CDR3 protein is CAWYTDTQYF. DNA of the CDR3: TGTGCCTGGTACACAGATACGCAGTATTTT. The rearrangement links TRBV30 to TRBJ2-3, with D unresolved. The germline V gene encodes CDR1 GTSNPN and CDR2 SVGIG (reference sequence). V lost 5 bases to trimming and J lost 2 bases, with 2 bases between them. The CDR3 loop spans 10 amino acids.